This is a list of T cell receptor beta chains from one sample in a study of blood T cell repertoires in COVID-19. Produced via immunoSEQ multiplex PCR; TCRdb's table is partial and in-frame only. The data show 200,000 to 250,000 clones, around 86% seen once. The sample was peripheral blood. The source is a man aged 60 to 75 with acute or convalescent COVID-19. The CDR3 runs from the conserved cysteine through the conserved F or W. The D gene is left open where the match is weak. Only some rows state a clone size, as once, few, many or a class for expanded clones.

cdr3_nt: TGTGCCAGTATGGGACTCGGATCTGGAAACACCATATATTTT
cdr3_aa: CASMGLGSGNTIYF
v_call: TRBV19
clone_size: few
j_call: TRBJ1-3
d_call: .

cdr3_nt: TGTGCCAGCAGTTTTCCGGGACAGTCAACTAATGAAAAACTGTTTTTT
cdr3_aa: CASSFPGQSTNEKLFF
v_call: TRBV6-2/TRBV6-3
clone_size: .
j_call: TRBJ1-4
d_call: TRBD1

cdr3_nt: TGTGCCAGCTCCCCCCGGGAGACCCAGTACTTC
cdr3_aa: CASSPRETQYF
v_call: TRBV7-2
clone_size: .
j_call: TRBJ2-5
d_call: .

cdr3_nt: TGTGCCAGCAGCCACACGGGACAGAATAATCAGTACTTC
cdr3_aa: CASSHTGQNNQYF
v_call: TRBV11-2
clone_size: once
j_call: TRBJ2-7
d_call: TRBD1

cdr3_nt: TGTGCCAGTAGACCCGAGCTAGCGGGCGAGACCCAGTACTTC
cdr3_aa: CASRPELAGETQYF
v_call: TRBV19
clone_size: .
j_call: TRBJ2-5
d_call: TRBD2

cdr3_nt: TGTGCCAGCAGGGGGACAGGGCGGGGGAACACTGAAGCTTTCTTT
cdr3_aa: CASRGTGRGNTEAFF
v_call: TRBV28
clone_size: few
j_call: TRBJ1-1
d_call: TRBD1

cdr3_nt: TGTGCCAGCAGCCAGGGGGGGGAGGATACGCAGTATTTT
cdr3_aa: CASSQGGEDTQYF
v_call: TRBV14
clone_size: once
j_call: TRBJ2-3
d_call: TRBD2

cdr3_nt: TGTGCCAGCAGTGTGGGACTAGCGGCCTCCTACGAGCAGTACTTC
cdr3_aa: CASSVGLAASYEQYF
v_call: TRBV3-1/TRBV3-2
clone_size: .
j_call: TRBJ2-7
d_call: TRBD2

cdr3_nt: TGTGCCAGTCGGATGGGGCAGGGAGGGAATTCACCCCTCCACTTT
cdr3_aa: CASRMGQGGNSPLHF
v_call: TRBV19
clone_size: .
j_call: TRBJ1-6
d_call: .

cdr3_nt: TGTGCCATCAGTGAGTCTCGGACATCCGGATGGGGAAACACCATATATTTT
cdr3_aa: CAISESRTSGWGNTIYF
v_call: TRBV10-3
clone_size: .
j_call: TRBJ1-3
d_call: .

cdr3_nt: TGCGCCAGCAGAATACAGGGGGCTGGGGAAAAACTGTTTTTT
cdr3_aa: CASRIQGAGEKLFF
v_call: TRBV10-2
clone_size: .
j_call: TRBJ1-4
d_call: TRBD1

cdr3_nt: TGTGCCTGGGCGAAGTGGGGACAGGGGAATGAAAAACTGTTTTTT
cdr3_aa: CAWAKWGQGNEKLFF
v_call: TRBV30
clone_size: .
j_call: TRBJ1-4
d_call: TRBD1

cdr3_nt: TGTGCCAGCACCCCCCCTTGGGGGGGAGGAAACACCATATATTTT
cdr3_aa: CASTPPWGGGNTIYF
v_call: TRBV6-6
clone_size: .
j_call: TRBJ1-3
d_call: .

cdr3_nt: TGTGCCAGCAGCTTAAACCCCCAGATGGGTGGGGCGACCACCGGGGAGCTGTTTTTT
cdr3_aa: CASSLNPQMGGATTGELFF
v_call: TRBV11-3
clone_size: .
j_call: TRBJ2-2
d_call: .

cdr3_nt: TGTGCCAGCAGCAGATCCTCGGGGGAAGCCTATGGCTACACCTTC
cdr3_aa: CASSRSSGEAYGYTF
v_call: TRBV28
clone_size: .
j_call: TRBJ1-2
d_call: .

cdr3_nt: TGTGCCAGCAGCTTGGAAAGGACTGTCGGGAATTCACCCCTCCACTTT
cdr3_aa: CASSLERTVGNSPLHF
v_call: TRBV5-6
clone_size: .
j_call: TRBJ1-6
d_call: .

cdr3_nt: TGTGCCAGTAGCCGCACAGAGTCCTACGAGCAGTACTTC
cdr3_aa: CASSRTESYEQYF
v_call: TRBV19
clone_size: .
j_call: TRBJ2-7
d_call: .

cdr3_nt: TGTGCCAGCAGCGCCGTTGGCAGAAGCACAGATACGCAGTATTTT
cdr3_aa: CASSAVGRSTDTQYF
v_call: TRBV2
clone_size: .
j_call: TRBJ2-3
d_call: .

cdr3_nt: TGTGCCAGCAGTTCCTTGGATACGCAGTATTTT
cdr3_aa: CASSSLDTQYF
v_call: TRBV27
clone_size: .
j_call: TRBJ2-3
d_call: .

cdr3_nt: TGTGCCAGCAGCACCCACATGGCCAAAAACATTCAGTACTTC
cdr3_aa: CASSTHMAKNIQYF
v_call: TRBV3-1/TRBV3-2
clone_size: .
j_call: TRBJ2-4
d_call: .

cdr3_nt: TGTGCCAGCAATGCCGGGACAAAGAACACTGAAGCTTTCTTT
cdr3_aa: CASNAGTKNTEAFF
v_call: TRBV2
clone_size: .
j_call: TRBJ1-1
d_call: .

cdr3_nt: TGTGCCAGCAGCCAAAACCCCCCCGGAGCTAGCCATCGCGAGCAGTACTTC
cdr3_aa: CASSQNPPGASHREQYF
v_call: TRBV3-1/TRBV3-2
clone_size: .
j_call: TRBJ2-7
d_call: .

cdr3_nt: TGTGCCAGCAGCTTCCCGGGCACAGGGGCCTACGAGCAGTACTTC
cdr3_aa: CASSFPGTGAYEQYF
v_call: TRBV28
clone_size: few
j_call: TRBJ2-7
d_call: TRBD1

cdr3_nt: TGTGCCAGCAGTGAAGGTCGGGGGGCGGGAAATGAGCAGTTCTTC
cdr3_aa: CASSEGRGAGNEQFF
v_call: TRBV2
clone_size: .
j_call: TRBJ2-1
d_call: .

cdr3_nt: TGCGCCAGCAGCTTCTCAGGGGGCTCCTATGGCTACACCTTC
cdr3_aa: CASSFSGGSYGYTF
v_call: TRBV5-1
clone_size: .
j_call: TRBJ1-2
d_call: TRBD1

cdr3_nt: TGTGCCAGCAGCCCAGATAGCGGGGGGTTATACAATGAGCAGTTCTTC
cdr3_aa: CASSPDSGGLYNEQFF
v_call: TRBV27
clone_size: .
j_call: TRBJ2-1
d_call: TRBD2

cdr3_nt: TGTGCCAGCAGCTCCCCCCCGAGCGCAGATACGCAGTATTTT
cdr3_aa: CASSSPPSADTQYF
v_call: TRBV7-2
clone_size: .
j_call: TRBJ2-3
d_call: .

cdr3_nt: TGCGCCAGCAGCCCTAGCGGGGGGGCGGTGCCCGGGGAGCTGTTTTTT
cdr3_aa: CASSPSGGAVPGELFF
v_call: TRBV4-3
clone_size: .
j_call: TRBJ2-2
d_call: TRBD2

cdr3_nt: TGTGCCACCAGTGACCCACCGGACAGGGATACCGGGGAGCTGTTTTTT
cdr3_aa: CATSDPPDRDTGELFF
v_call: TRBV24-1
clone_size: .
j_call: TRBJ2-2
d_call: TRBD1

cdr3_nt: TGTGCCAGCAGCCAAGGCACAGGGGGCGCCGGGGACACTGAAGCTTTCTTT
cdr3_aa: CASSQGTGGAGDTEAFF
v_call: TRBV4-2
clone_size: .
j_call: TRBJ1-1
d_call: TRBD1

cdr3_nt: TGTGCCCTCAGAACGCCTAACTATGGCTACACCTTC
cdr3_aa: CALRTPNYGYTF
v_call: TRBV6-5
clone_size: .
j_call: TRBJ1-2
d_call: .

cdr3_nt: TGTGCCAGCAGCCAGATACTAACTGAGCAGTTCTTC
cdr3_aa: CASSQILTEQFF
v_call: TRBV28
clone_size: .
j_call: TRBJ2-1
d_call: .

cdr3_nt: TGTGCCAGTAGTACCTCTCTCTGGACAGGAGAGGCCGGCGGGTACAATGAGCAGTTCTTC
cdr3_aa: CASSTSLWTGEAGGYNEQFF
v_call: TRBV19
clone_size: .
j_call: TRBJ2-1
d_call: TRBD1